This TCR beta chain emerged from a study of T cell responses to AZD1222 COVID-19 vaccine. Libraries were prepared by immunoSEQ multiplex PCR; TCRdb keeps only in-frame clonotypes and omits some of them. Of approximately 150,000 clones in the sample, under 95% were seen once. Germline CDR1 reads KGHSH; CDR2 reads LQKENI. The ends were cut back, 0 bases at V and 8 bases at J, with 11 bases in the middle. This CDR3 is built from 15 residues. This sequence was found in an adult who received the AZD1222 COVID-19 vaccine. The sample here was peripheral blood, taken 28 days after the second AZD1222 dose. The genes are TRBV18 and TRBJ1-6, with D possibly TRBD1 on 6 matching bases. The CDR3 sequence: CASSPPGRGHSPLHF. CDR3 DNA sequence: TGTGCCAGCTCACCACCGGGCAGGGGTCATTCACCCCTCCACTTT.